Listed below are T cell receptor beta chains from one sample, sequenced in a study of blood T cell repertoires in COVID-19. Sequencing used immunoSEQ multiplex PCR; TCRdb keeps in-frame clones, though not all of them. Among approximately 80,000 clones listed, around 86% were seen once. The sample comprised peripheral blood. The receptors come from a man aged 80 or over with acute or convalescent COVID-19. The CDR3 runs from the conserved cysteine through the conserved F or W. D genes are given only for firm matches. Expanded clones get a size class; other rows say once, few or many, or leave the size out.

CDR3 length | J gene | V gene | D gene | clone size | CDR3 DNA | CDR3 protein
16 | TRBJ1-1 | TRBV5-4 | NA | NA | TGTGCCAGCACCACCTCTGCAGGGGCCAGGAACACTGAAGCTTTCTTT | CASTTSAGARNTEAFF
16 | TRBJ1-3 | TRBV6-6 | TRBD1 | NA | TGTGCCAGCAGCCTCCTCCGGACAGGGAGTGTTAACACCATATATTTT | CASSLLRTGSVNTIYF
13 | TRBJ2-2 | TRBV28 | TRBD2 | NA | TGTGCCACCTCTACTAGCGGGACCGGGGAGCTGTTTTTT | CATSTSGTGELFF
17 | TRBJ2-3 | TRBV19 | NA | once | TGTGCCAGTAGTATAAGAAGGACATCAAGTAGCACAGATACGCAGTATTTT | CASSIRRTSSSTDTQYF
14 | TRBJ2-5 | TRBV7-2 | TRBD1 | NA | TGTGCCAGCAGCCAAAATCAGGGGGACGAGACCCAGTACTTC | CASSQNQGDETQYF
12 | TRBJ1-1 | TRBV5-6 | TRBD1 | NA | TGTGCCAGCAGCTTGGACAGGGGAAAAGCTTTCTTT | CASSLDRGKAFF
17 | TRBJ1-5 | TRBV6-1 | TRBD1 | NA | TGTGCCAGCAGTGAAATACTGGGACAGCCGACTAATCAGCCCCAGCATTTT | CASSEILGQPTNQPQHF
15 | TRBJ2-2 | TRBV11-2 | NA | NA | TGTGCCAGCAGCTTAACTGACTCGAACACCGGGGAGCTGTTTTTT | CASSLTDSNTGELFF
15 | TRBJ2-5 | TRBV19 | TRBD2 | once | TGTGCCAGTAGCAAACGGGGGGGCTTGGACGGGACCCAGTACTTC | CASSKRGGLDGTQYF
15 | TRBJ1-1 | TRBV7-2 | NA | NA | TGTGCCAGCAGACCAAGGGGGGGGGCGACCACTGAAGCTTTCTTT | CASRPRGGATTEAFF
14 | TRBJ2-7 | TRBV28 | TRBD1 | NA | TGTGCCAGCATCCGGGACAGGGGGCGCGGGGAGCAGTACTTC | CASIRDRGRGEQYF
12 | TRBJ2-3 | TRBV18 | TRBD1 | NA | TGTGCCAGCTCACCGGACAGGGTTACGCAGTATTTT | CASSPDRVTQYF
13 | TRBJ1-2 | TRBV28 | NA | NA | TGTGCCAGCAGTTCCCAACTGAACTATGGCTACACCTTC | CASSSQLNYGYTF
15 | TRBJ1-2 | TRBV6-5 | TRBD1 | NA | TGTGCCAGCAGCCCCGGACAGGGGATAGGGGTTCGCTACACCTTC | CASSPGQGIGVRYTF
20 | TRBJ2-3 | TRBV28 | TRBD2 | NA | TGTGCCAGCAGTTTAGTGAGGGGTGCGGGAGTATATCGAGGCACAGATACGCAGTATTTT | CASSLVRGAGVYRGTDTQYF
13 | TRBJ1-1 | TRBV30 | NA | NA | TGTGCCTGGAGTGATCAAGGGGCCACTGAAGCTTTCTTT | CAWSDQGATEAFF
14 | TRBJ2-7 | TRBV28 | NA | NA | TGTGCCAGCAGAGGGACTTCGATAACCTACGAGCAGTACTTC | CASRGTSITYEQYF
15 | TRBJ2-7 | TRBV19 | NA | few | TGTGCCAGTAGTATGAGCGGCAGGGGAGAAGGGGAGCAGTACTTC | CASSMSGRGEGEQYF
16 | TRBJ2-1 | TRBV3-1/TRBV3-2 | TRBD2 | NA | TGTGCCAGCAGCCAAGCCGGGACTAGCGGTTACAATGAGCAGTTCTTC | CASSQAGTSGYNEQFF
14 | TRBJ1-1 | TRBV5-1 | TRBD1 | NA | TGCGCCAGCAGCCAGGACAGGGGATGGGCTGAAGCTTTCTTT | CASSQDRGWAEAFF
15 | TRBJ2-1 | TRBV18 | NA | NA | TGTGCCAGCTCACCCGGACTATTTCCTTACAATGAGCAGTTCTTC | CASSPGLFPYNEQFF
14 | TRBJ1-1 | TRBV15 | TRBD1 | NA | TGTGCCACCAGCTTAAAAAACAGGGGGGCTGAAGCTTTCTTT | CATSLKNRGAEAFF
13 | TRBJ1-5 | TRBV30 | NA | few | TGTGCCTGGAGTGTACAGGGAATTCAGCCCCAGCATTTT | CAWSVQGIQPQHF
13 | TRBJ2-1 | TRBV19 | TRBD2 | once | TGTGCCGCCATGAGCGCCGGGAGGAATGAGCAGTTCTTC | CAAMSAGRNEQFF
15 | TRBJ1-6 | TRBV6-5 | NA | NA | TGTGCCAGCAGTTACTCGACCTCAGGGCGGTCACCCCTCCACTTT | CASSYSTSGRSPLHF
15 | TRBJ2-7 | TRBV6-5 | TRBD1 | once | TGTGCCAGCAGTTCTTTAGGGACAGGTGGCTACGAGCAGTACTTC | CASSSLGTGGYEQYF
13 | TRBJ1-3 | TRBV10-3 | NA | NA | TGTGCCATCAGTGACGGTTATGGAAACACCATATATTTT | CAISDGYGNTIYF
15 | TRBJ1-3 | TRBV5-4 | NA | NA | TGTGCCAGCAGCCGCGGGATAGGGGTTGGAAACACCATATATTTT | CASSRGIGVGNTIYF
17 | TRBJ1-5 | TRBV15 | TRBD1 | few | TGTGCCACCAGCAGTTGGAGGGACAGGGGGGGGCATCAGCCCCAGCATTTT | CATSSWRDRGGHQPQHF
13 | TRBJ1-1 | TRBV6-5 | NA | NA | TGTGCCAGCACCAGGGTCATGAACACTGAAGCTTTCTTT | CASTRVMNTEAFF
16 | TRBJ2-1 | TRBV19 | NA | NA | TGTGCCAGTAGTATAGAAGGCGGGGCCTCCTACAATGAGCAGTTCTTC | CASSIEGGASYNEQFF
15 | TRBJ2-1 | TRBV10-2 | TRBD2 | NA | TGCGCCAGCAGTGGGACTAGCGGGAGGGACAATGAGCAGTTCTTC | CASSGTSGRDNEQFF
16 | TRBJ2-6 | TRBV25-1 | NA | few | TGTGCCAGCAGTGAGTTACAGGGTTCCGGGGCCAACGTCCTGACTTTC | CASSELQGSGANVLTF
19 | TRBJ2-5 | TRBV14 | TRBD2 | NA | TGTGCCAGCAGCCACGCGACCTTACTAGCGGGAGACCCCCAAGAGACCCAGTACTTC | CASSHATLLAGDPQETQYF
13 | TRBJ1-1 | TRBV19 | TRBD1 | once | TGTGCCAGTAGTATAGAAACAGGGGGCCGAGCTTTCTTT | CASSIETGGRAFF
17 | TRBJ2-7 | TRBV18 | TRBD2 | NA | TGTGCCAGCTCACCCATAGTACTAGCGGGAGCCTCCTACGAGCAGTACTTC | CASSPIVLAGASYEQYF
13 | TRBJ2-3 | TRBV29-1 | NA | NA | TGCAGCGTTCTCCGGGCGGGAACAGATACGCAGTATTTT | CSVLRAGTDTQYF
15 | TRBJ2-2 | TRBV11-2 | NA | NA | TGTGCCAGCAGCTTAGTTAGTCTGAACACCGGGGAGCTGTTTTTT | CASSLVSLNTGELFF
12 | TRBJ2-7 | TRBV6-4 | NA | NA | TGTGCCAGCACCCGCAGGGCCTACGAGCAGTACTTC | CASTRRAYEQYF
15 | TRBJ1-5 | TRBV19 | NA | NA | TGTGCCAGTATTGACGGGGCCCGGGGGAATCAGCCCCAGCATTTT | CASIDGARGNQPQHF
13 | TRBJ1-2 | TRBV3-1/TRBV3-2 | TRBD1 | NA | TGTGCCAGCAGTTTCGGACAGGGTGATGGCTACACCTTC | CASSFGQGDGYTF
16 | TRBJ2-5 | TRBV5-1 | TRBD2 | NA | TGCGCCAGCAGCCCCCGACTAGCGGGAGTGTCAGAGACCCAGTACTTC | CASSPRLAGVSETQYF